Listed below are T cell receptor beta chains from one sample, sequenced in a study of blood T cell repertoires in COVID-19. Repertoires were generated with immunoSEQ multiplex PCR, while TCRdb's copy carries only in-frame clones and drops some. This sample has around 180,000 clones, with approximately 84% found just once. The sequenced material came from peripheral blood. These TCRs come from a human donor in a cohort sampled during active COVID-19. Each CDR3 is given with its conserved first and last residue.

TRBV5-5	TRBJ2-5	CASSLGVTTKYQETQYF
TRBV13	TRBJ1-2	CASSLGRGDYGYTF
TRBV3-1/TRBV3-2	TRBJ2-5	CASSQDFGGQETQYF
TRBV7-8	TRBJ1-2	CASSLEGQGARGYTF
TRBV5-1	TRBJ2-3	CASSLAPTGVDTQYF
TRBV30	TRBJ2-3	CAGSGDIRDTQYF
TRBV6-2/TRBV6-3	TRBJ1-5	CASSYGELYSNQPQHF
TRBV19	TRBJ1-5	CASNEQGGNQPQHF
TRBV19	TRBJ2-7	CASSSGHYEQYF
TRBV5-1	TRBJ1-2	CASSFGWERNYGYTF
TRBV10-2	TRBJ2-3	CASSESSGGTDTQYF
TRBV4-1	TRBJ1-5	CASSPIGDQPQHF
TRBV2	TRBJ2-6	CAGGQGSSGANVLTF
TRBV3-1/TRBV3-2	TRBJ1-1	CASSQEGSRRDTEAFF
TRBV29-1	TRBJ1-1	CSVSGAVSGRTEAFF
TRBV6-4	TRBJ1-1	CASSESIGTGRPNTEAFF
TRBV4-1	TRBJ1-2	CASSQDMGDRAQKDYGYTF
TRBV2	TRBJ1-2	CASRGTYLNYGYTF
TRBV27	TRBJ1-1	CASSPGQGLMNTEAFF
TRBV20-1	TRBJ2-7	CSAYQGYEQYF
TRBV5-1	TRBJ2-5	CASSADIQETQYF
TRBV19	TRBJ1-1	CASSADRVNTEAFF
TRBV5-1	TRBJ1-3	CASSLDGVSGNTIYF
TRBV2	TRBJ2-1	CASSPNGQFYNEQFF